This T cell receptor (beta chain) was identified in a study of CD8 T cells in ankylosing spondylitis. Broader study findings: A CD8+ phenotype characterized the disease-linked clones, which were relatively rare in peripheral blood. Past research had described some motif variants in reactive arthritis synovial fluid and blood.

This CDR3 spans 16 amino acids. V lost 6 bases to trimming and J lost 3 bases, with 21 bases between them. Each CDR3 protein gets one entry after TCRdb re-called the 5' RACE reads with MiXCR. The sample consists of more than 250,000 distinct CDR3 sequences, 9.5% to 13% of them appearing once. This clonotype was detected only a few times. What it binds is unknown. This TCR derives from a female donor with ankylosing spondylitis or in good health (not recorded which). V is TRBV12-3 or TRBV12-4 and J is TRBJ2-7; D tentatively reads TRBD1 or TRBD2 (6 bases each). The source material was blood, either unsorted or a sorted T cell fraction (not recorded which). The CDR3 spells CASSPGGGPRGYEQYF. The CDR3 nucleotides read TGTGCCAGCAGCCCCGGGGGCGGCCCCAGAGGCTACGAGCAGTACTTC.